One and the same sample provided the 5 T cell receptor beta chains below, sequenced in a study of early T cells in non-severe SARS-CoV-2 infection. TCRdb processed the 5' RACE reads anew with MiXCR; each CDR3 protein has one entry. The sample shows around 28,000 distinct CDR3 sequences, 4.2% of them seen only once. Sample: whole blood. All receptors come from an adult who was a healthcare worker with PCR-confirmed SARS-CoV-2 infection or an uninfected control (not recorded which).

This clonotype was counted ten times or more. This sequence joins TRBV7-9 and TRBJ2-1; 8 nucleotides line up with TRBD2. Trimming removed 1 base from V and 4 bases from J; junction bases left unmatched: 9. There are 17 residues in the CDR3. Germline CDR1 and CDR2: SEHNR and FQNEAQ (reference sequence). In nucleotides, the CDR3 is TGTGCCAGCAGCTTAGGCCTTGGGGTAGCGGGATACAATGAGCAGTTCTTC. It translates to CASSLGLGVAGYNEQFF.

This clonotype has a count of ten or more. This chain's CDR3 is CATVAGGLTGELFF. The CDR3 DNA reads as TGTGCCACCGTAGCGGGAGGGCTGACCGGGGAGCTGTTTTTT. The chain uses TRBV28 and TRBJ2-2, with TRBD2 matching 11 bases. Germline values: CDR1 MDHEN, CDR2 SYDVKM. The J segment lost 5 bases and the V segment lost 10 bases, leaving 6 bases of the junction unmatched. The CDR3 runs to 14 residues.

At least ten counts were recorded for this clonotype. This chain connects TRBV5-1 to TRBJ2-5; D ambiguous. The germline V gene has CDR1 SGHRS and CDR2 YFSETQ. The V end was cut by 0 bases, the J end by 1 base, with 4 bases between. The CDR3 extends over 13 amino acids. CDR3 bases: TGCGCCAGCAGCTTGGGGGCCCAAGAGACCCAGTACTTC. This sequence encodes CASSLGAQETQYF.

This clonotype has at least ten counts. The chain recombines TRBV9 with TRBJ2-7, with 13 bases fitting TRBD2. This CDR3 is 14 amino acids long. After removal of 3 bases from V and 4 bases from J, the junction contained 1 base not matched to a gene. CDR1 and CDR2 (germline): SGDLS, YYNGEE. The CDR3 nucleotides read TGTGCCAGCAGCGCGACTAGCGGGGGGTACGAGCAGTACTTC. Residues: CASSATSGGYEQYF.

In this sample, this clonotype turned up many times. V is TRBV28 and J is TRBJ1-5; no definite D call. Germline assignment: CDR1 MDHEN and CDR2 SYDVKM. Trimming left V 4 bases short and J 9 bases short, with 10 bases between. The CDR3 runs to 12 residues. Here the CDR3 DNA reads TGTGCCAGCAGTTGGGCGGCGGCGCCCCAGCATTTT. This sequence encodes CASSWAAAPQHF.